This entry is about one TCR beta chain. Its matching antigen is unknown. The data were obtained in a study of brain T cells in children with intractable seizures. Method: immunoSEQ multiplex PCR; TCRdb's copy keeps in-frame clones and lacks some. This sample has 80,000 or so clones, with approximately 89% found just once. Overall study findings and caveats: Absence of clones before surgery may stem from lower sequencing depth. Only CDR3 sequence similarity suggested viral specificity, without known HCMV serostatus.

Only cases whose brain tissue showed the highest T cell transcript signatures were sequenced. Pre-surgery treatment included at least one anti-epileptic drug. The CDR3 runs 15 residues. Germline V gives CDR1 MDHEN, CDR2 SYDVKM. V was cut by 8 bases and J by 4 bases, with 18 bases left in between. The sequencing here drew on peripheral blood, taken at surgery. This rearrangement joins TRBV28 to TRBJ1-5; D gene unclear. This TCR derives from a girl aged 2 to 9 with Rasmussen encephalitis and intractable seizures. Written as DNA, the CDR3 is TGTGCCAGCTATTCAGGACGGTACCTGAATCAGCCCCAGCATTTT. This encodes CASYSGRYLNQPQHF.